Sequencing of this T cell receptor beta chain was carried out in a study of tumor and adjacent non-tumor tissue in lung cancer. TCRbeta libraries were built with three rounds of nested PCR, modified from ARM-PCR. A single record per CDR3 protein comes from TCRdb applying MiXCR to the multiplex PCR reads. The sample comprises around 140,000 distinct CDR3 sequences, around 65% of which are singletons, and 15% to 20% rests with the top ten. This sample's RNA came from whole unsorted tissue. This CDR3 is built from 20 residues. CDR1 and CDR2 (germline): MNHNS, SASEGT. This clonotype was seen only once. At one end, the junction sequence differs from germline, possibly due to a read error.

Material for sequencing was lung tumor tissue. The genes are TRBV6-1 and TRBJ2-6; 9 bases are a match to TRBD1. The origin of this receptor is a man in his sixties with small cell lung cancer. The DNA of the CDR3 is TGTCCCAGCAGTGACGTCCCGGGACAGGGTAGAAGCTCTGGGGCCAACGTCACGACTTTC. Its protein is CPSSDVPGQGRSSGANVTTF.